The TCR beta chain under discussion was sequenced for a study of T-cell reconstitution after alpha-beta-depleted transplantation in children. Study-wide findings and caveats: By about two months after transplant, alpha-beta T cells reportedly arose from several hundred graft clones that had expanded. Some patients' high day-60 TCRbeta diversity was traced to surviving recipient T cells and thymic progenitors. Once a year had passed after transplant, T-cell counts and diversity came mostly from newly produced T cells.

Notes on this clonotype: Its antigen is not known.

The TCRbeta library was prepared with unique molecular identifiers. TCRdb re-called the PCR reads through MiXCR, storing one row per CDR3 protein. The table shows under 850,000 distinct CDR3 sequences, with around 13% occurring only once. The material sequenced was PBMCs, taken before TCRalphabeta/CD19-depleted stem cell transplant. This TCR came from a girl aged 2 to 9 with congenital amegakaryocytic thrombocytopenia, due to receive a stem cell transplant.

The chain's CDR3 is CASSLGWQSYEQYF. In DNA form, the CDR3 reads TGTGCCAGCAGCTTAGGATGGCAGTCCTACGAGCAGTACTTC. V usage is TRBV7-9 and J usage is TRBJ2-7; D not resolved. This CDR3 is built from 14 residues. V was trimmed by 1 base and J by 1 base, leaving 8 bases between them. Germline CDR1 is SEHNR and CDR2 is FQNEAQ (reference sequence).